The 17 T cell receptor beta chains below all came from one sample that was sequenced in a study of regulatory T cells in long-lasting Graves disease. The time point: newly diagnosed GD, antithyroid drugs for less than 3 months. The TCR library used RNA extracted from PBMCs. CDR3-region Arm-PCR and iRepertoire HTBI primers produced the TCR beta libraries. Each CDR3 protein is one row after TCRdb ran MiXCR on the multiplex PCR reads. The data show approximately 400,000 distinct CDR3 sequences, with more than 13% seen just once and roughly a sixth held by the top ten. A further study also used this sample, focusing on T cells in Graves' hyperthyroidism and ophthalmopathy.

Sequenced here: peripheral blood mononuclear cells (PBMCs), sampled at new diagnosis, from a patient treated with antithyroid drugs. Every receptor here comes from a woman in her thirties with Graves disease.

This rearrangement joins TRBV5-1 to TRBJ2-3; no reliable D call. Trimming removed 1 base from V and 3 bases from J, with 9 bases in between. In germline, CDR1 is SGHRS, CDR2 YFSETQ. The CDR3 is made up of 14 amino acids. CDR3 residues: CASSLMAETDTQYF. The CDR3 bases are TGCGCCAGCAGCTTGATGGCGGAGACAGATACGCAGTATTTT.

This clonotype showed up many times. CDR3 amino acids: CASSGAVYNEQFF. The CDR3 DNA reads TGTGCCAGCAGCGGAGCGGTATACAATGAGCAGTTCTTC. This chain links TRBV12-3 or TRBV12-4 with TRBJ2-1; D may be TRBD2 (5 bases). This CDR3 is 13 amino acids long. V shed 6 bases and J shed 4 bases, with 10 bases lying between them.

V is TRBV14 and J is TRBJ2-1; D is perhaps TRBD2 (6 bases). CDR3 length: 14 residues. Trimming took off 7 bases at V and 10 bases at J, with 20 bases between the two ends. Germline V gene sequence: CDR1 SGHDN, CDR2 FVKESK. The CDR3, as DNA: TGTGCCAGCAACAACGGGCTAGCGCGGGGCGAGCAGTTCTTC. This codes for CASNNGLARGEQFF.

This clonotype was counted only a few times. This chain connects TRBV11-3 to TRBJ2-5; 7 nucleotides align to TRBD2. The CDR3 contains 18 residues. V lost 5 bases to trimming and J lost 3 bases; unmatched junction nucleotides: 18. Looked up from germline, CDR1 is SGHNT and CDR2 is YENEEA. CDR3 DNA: TGTGCCAGCAGCAACCCGAACCCCGGGGGACTATGGGAAGAGACCCAGTACTTC. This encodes CASSNPNPGGLWEETQYF. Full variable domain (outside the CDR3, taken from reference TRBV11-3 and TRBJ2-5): EAGVVQSPRYKIIEKKQPVAFWCNPISGHNTLYWYLQNLGQGPELLIRYENEEAVDDSQLPKDRFSAERLKGVDSTLKIQPAELGDSAVYLCASSNPNPGGLWEETQYFGPGTRLLVL.

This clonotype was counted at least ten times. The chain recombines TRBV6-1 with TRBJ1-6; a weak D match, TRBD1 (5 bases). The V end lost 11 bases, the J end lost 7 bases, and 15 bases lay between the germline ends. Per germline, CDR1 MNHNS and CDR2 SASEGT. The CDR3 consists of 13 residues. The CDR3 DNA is TGTGCCGGGACCGGGGACCTCAATTCACCCCTCCACTTT. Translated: CAGTGDLNSPLHF.

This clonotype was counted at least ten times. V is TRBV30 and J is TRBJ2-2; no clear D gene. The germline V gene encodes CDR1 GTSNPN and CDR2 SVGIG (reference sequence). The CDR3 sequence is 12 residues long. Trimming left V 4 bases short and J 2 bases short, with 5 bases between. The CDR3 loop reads CAWNSNTGELFF. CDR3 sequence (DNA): TGTGCCTGGAACAGCAACACCGGGGAGCTGTTTTTT. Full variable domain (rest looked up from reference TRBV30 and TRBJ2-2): SQTIHQWPATLVQPVGSPLSLECTVEGTSNPNLYWYRQAAGRGLQLLFYSVGIGQISSEVPQNLSASRPQDRQFILSSKKLLLSDSGFYLCAWNSNTGELFFGEGSRLTVL.

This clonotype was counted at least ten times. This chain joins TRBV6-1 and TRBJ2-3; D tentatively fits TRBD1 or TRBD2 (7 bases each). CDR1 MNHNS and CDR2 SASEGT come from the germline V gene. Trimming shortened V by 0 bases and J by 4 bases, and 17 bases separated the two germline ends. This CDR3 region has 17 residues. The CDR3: CASSEAKGAGVADTQYF. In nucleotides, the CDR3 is TGTGCCAGCAGTGAAGCGAAGGGGGCGGGAGTGGCAGATACGCAGTATTTT.

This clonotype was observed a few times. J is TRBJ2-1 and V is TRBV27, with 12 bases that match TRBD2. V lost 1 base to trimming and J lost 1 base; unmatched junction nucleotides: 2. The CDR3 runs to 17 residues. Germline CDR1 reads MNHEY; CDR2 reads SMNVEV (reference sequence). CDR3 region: CASSLWLAGGSYNEQFF. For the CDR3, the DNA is TGTGCCAGCAGTTTATGGCTAGCGGGAGGGTCCTACAATGAGCAGTTCTTC.

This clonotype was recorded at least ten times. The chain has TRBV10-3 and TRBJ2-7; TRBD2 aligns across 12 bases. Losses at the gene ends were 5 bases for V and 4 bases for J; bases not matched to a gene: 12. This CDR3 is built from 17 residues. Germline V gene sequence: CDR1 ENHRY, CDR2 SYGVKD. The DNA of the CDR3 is TGTGCCATCAGTTTCCTATTGACTAGCGGGAGTCTATACGAGCAGTACTTC. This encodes CAISFLLTSGSLYEQYF.

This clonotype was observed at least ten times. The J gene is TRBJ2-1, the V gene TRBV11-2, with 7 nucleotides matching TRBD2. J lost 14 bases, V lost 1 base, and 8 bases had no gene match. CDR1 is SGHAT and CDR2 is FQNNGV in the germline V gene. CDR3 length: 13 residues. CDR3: CASSLVLDSGKFF. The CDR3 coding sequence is TGTGCCAGCAGCTTAGTTTTAGACAGCGGGAAGTTCTTC.

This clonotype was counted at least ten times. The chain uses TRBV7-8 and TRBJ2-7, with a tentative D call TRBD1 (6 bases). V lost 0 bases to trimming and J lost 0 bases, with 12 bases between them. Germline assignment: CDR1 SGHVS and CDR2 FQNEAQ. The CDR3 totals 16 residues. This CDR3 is CASSLAVGGDSYEQYF. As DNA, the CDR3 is TGTGCCAGCAGCTTAGCGGTTGGGGGCGACTCCTACGAGCAGTACTTC.

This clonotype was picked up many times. The CDR3 loop is CASSQAVVGFGTEAFF. Here the CDR3 DNA reads TGCGCCAGCAGCCAAGCTGTAGTGGGGTTCGGCACTGAAGCTTTCTTT. V is TRBV4-1 and J is TRBJ1-1; D is ambiguous. Trimming left V 1 base short and J 4 bases short, with 16 bases between. CDR3 size: 16 residues. Looked up from germline, CDR1 is MGHRA and CDR2 is YSYEKL.

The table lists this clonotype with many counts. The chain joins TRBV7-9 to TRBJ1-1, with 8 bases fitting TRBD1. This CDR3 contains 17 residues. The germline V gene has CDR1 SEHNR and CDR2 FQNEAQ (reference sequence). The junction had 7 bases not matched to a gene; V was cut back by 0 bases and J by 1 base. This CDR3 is CASSLAPNRGTNTEAFF. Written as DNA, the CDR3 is TGTGCCAGCAGCTTAGCACCAAACAGGGGGACGAACACTGAAGCTTTCTTT. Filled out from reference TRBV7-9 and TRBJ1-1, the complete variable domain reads DTGVSQNPRHKITKRGQNVTFRCDPISEHNRLYWYRQTLGQGPEFLTYFQNEAQLEKSRLLSDRFSAERPKGSFSTLEIQRTEQGDSAMYLCASSLAPNRGTNTEAFFGQGTRLTVV.

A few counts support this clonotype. CDR3 sequence (DNA): TGTGCCAGCAGCACCAGACAGGGTGGTCACACCGGGGAGCTGTTTTTT. Translation gives CASSTRQGGHTGELFF. This chain connects TRBV7-9 to TRBJ2-2; 7 nucleotides align to TRBD1. CDR3 length: 16 amino acids. CDR1 is SEHNR and CDR2 is FQNEAQ in the germline V gene (reference sequence). V shed 5 bases and J 3 bases; nucleotides not matched to a gene: 9.

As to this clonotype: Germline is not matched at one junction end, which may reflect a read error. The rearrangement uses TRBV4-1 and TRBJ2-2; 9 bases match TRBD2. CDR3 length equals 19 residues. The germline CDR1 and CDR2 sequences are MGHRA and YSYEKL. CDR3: CASSQDEGVAGDRTGELFF. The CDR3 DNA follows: TGTGCCAGCAGCCAAGATGAGGGGGTAGCGGGAGATAGGACCGGGGAGCTGTTTTTT.

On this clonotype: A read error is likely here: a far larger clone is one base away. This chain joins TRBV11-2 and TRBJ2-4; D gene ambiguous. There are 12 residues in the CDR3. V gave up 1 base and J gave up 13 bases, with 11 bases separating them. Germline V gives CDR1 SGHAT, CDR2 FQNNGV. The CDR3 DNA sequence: TGTGCCAGCAGCTTAGTGCTCCATGAGCAGTACTTC. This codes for CASSLVLHEQYF.

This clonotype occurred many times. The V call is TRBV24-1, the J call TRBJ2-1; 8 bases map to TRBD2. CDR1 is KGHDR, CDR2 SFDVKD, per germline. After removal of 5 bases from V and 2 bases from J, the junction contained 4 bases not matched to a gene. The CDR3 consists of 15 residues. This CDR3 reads CATSVPGGAYNEQFF. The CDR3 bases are TGTGCCACCAGTGTCCCGGGAGGGGCCTACAATGAGCAGTTCTTC.